The 28 T cell receptor beta chains below were found in one sample sequenced in a study of lymphopenia after photon versus proton radiotherapy. Profiled with immunoSEQ multiplex PCR; TCRdb holds only in-frame clones, not every one. The table lists about 160,000 clones, approximately 86% of them singletons. This sample comprised peripheral blood, obtained from a patient treated with photon-based radiotherapy. The receptors originated from a man aged 50 or older with gastric cancer.

The genes are TRBV28 and TRBJ1-2, with 7 bases fitting TRBD1. Unmatched junction bases numbered 14, after V lost 7 bases and J lost 3 bases. CDR3 size: 16 residues. CDR1 is MDHEN, CDR2 SYDVKM, per germline. The CDR3 region has the DNA TGTGCCAGCACCCTCAGGGGGGCGCTTTATCACTATGGCTACACCTTC. Its protein is CASTLRGALYHYGYTF.

The V gene is TRBV6-6, the J gene TRBJ2-5; a weak D match, TRBD2 (6 bases). V lost 5 bases to trimming and J lost 2 bases, with 15 bases between them. Per germline, CDR1 MNHNY and CDR2 SVGAGI (reference sequence). The CDR3 extends over 15 amino acids. The CDR3 coding sequence is TGTGCCAGCAGTCCAAGCCTAGCGAGACAAGAGACCCAGTACTTC. Amino acids: CASSPSLARQETQYF.

The CDR3 DNA reads TGCGCCAGCAGCTTGGCCTCTGGGCTAGGACGGAATGAGCAGTTCTTC. This codes for CASSLASGLGRNEQFF. This rearrangement joins TRBV5-1 to TRBJ2-1; no definite D call. V lost 0 bases, J lost 7 bases, and 17 bases lay in between. Per the germline V gene, CDR1 is SGHRS and CDR2 is YFSETQ. This CDR3 is 16 amino acids long.

This clone was detected once. The chain couples TRBV6-5 to TRBJ1-2; tentative D call: TRBD1 (6 bases). Germline V CDR1 and CDR2: MNHEY, SVGAGI. The CDR3 has 13 amino acids. V gave up 8 bases and J gave up 4 bases, with 14 bases separating them. The CDR3 protein is CASQRGEGYGYTF. Written as DNA, the CDR3 is TGTGCCAGCCAAAGGGGGGAGGGCTATGGCTACACCTTC.

In its sample, this clone was seen once. This chain connects TRBV11-3 to TRBJ2-7; 11 nucleotides align to TRBD2. Losses at the gene ends were 5 bases for V and 0 bases for J; bases not matched to a gene: 6. The CDR3 has 16 amino acids. CDR1 is SGHNT and CDR2 is YENEEA in the germline V gene. Here the CDR3 reads CASSRGTSGGSYEQYF. DNA of the CDR3: TGTGCCAGCAGCCGAGGGACTAGCGGAGGCTCCTACGAGCAGTACTTC.

V usage is TRBV11-2 and J usage is TRBJ2-4; D is perhaps TRBD2 (5 bases). CDR1 SGHAT and CDR2 FQNNGV come from the germline V gene. The V end was cut by 1 base, the J end by 4 bases, with 8 bases between. The CDR3 is made up of 14 amino acids. The CDR3 protein is CASSLAGKKNIQYF. The CDR3 DNA follows: TGTGCCAGCAGCTTAGCGGGGAAGAAAAACATTCAGTACTTC.

The chain couples TRBV4-1 to TRBJ2-7, with TRBD2 identical over 8 bases. The V segment lost 0 bases and the J segment 0 bases; nucleotides outside the gene matches: 4. From germline, CDR1 is MGHRA and CDR2 YSYEKL. This CDR3 is 16 amino acids long. The CDR3 is CASSQEGGGSSYEQYF. The CDR3 coding sequence is TGCGCCAGCAGCCAAGAAGGCGGGGGGAGCTCCTACGAGCAGTACTTC.

The chain links TRBV30 to TRBJ1-1; TRBD1 might be the D (5 bases). The germline V gene has CDR1 GTSNPN and CDR2 SVGIG (reference sequence). This CDR3 spans 13 amino acids. The ends were cut back, 5 bases at V and 5 bases at J, with 15 bases in the middle. The CDR3 DNA reads as TGTGCCTGGGCCGGGACCTTCCAAACTGAAGCTTTCTTT. It codes for CAWAGTFQTEAFF.

The V and J genes are TRBV7-8 and TRBJ2-7, with 8 nucleotides matching TRBD2. V lost 5 bases and J lost 3; bases outside the gene matches: 3. Germline V gene sequence: CDR1 SGHVS, CDR2 FQNEAQ. CDR3 length equals 13 residues. The CDR3 DNA reads as TGTGCCAGCAGCCGAACTAGCGGCTACGAGCAGTACTTC. Amino acids: CASSRTSGYEQYF.

The CDR3 is CAWSPVGIETQYF. In DNA form, the CDR3 reads TGTGCCTGGAGTCCCGTGGGGATCGAGACCCAGTACTTC. V gene TRBV30 combines with J gene TRBJ2-5; D unresolved. V lost 2 bases, J lost 5 bases, and 12 bases lay in between. Germline V gene data show CDR1 as GTSNPN and CDR2 as SVGIG (reference sequence). This CDR3 is built from 13 residues.

The V gene is TRBV5-1, the J gene TRBJ2-2; unclear D gene. Per the germline V gene, CDR1 is SGHRS and CDR2 is YFSETQ. V was shortened by 0 bases and J by 5 bases, with 5 bases between the two germline ends. The CDR3 consists of 13 residues. The CDR3 reads CASSLALTGELFF. The CDR3 nucleotides are TGCGCCAGCAGCTTGGCCCTGACCGGGGAGCTGTTTTTT.

This chain uses TRBV6-1 with TRBJ1-1; D perhaps matches TRBD1 (6 bases). Trimming left V 2 bases short and J 1 base short, with 11 bases between. This CDR3 comprises 15 residues. Germline V gene lookup returns CDR1 MNHNS and CDR2 SASEGT. CDR3 residues: CASSEPGQRNTEAFF. The CDR3 coding sequence is TGTGCCAGCAGTGAACCAGGACAGAGGAACACTGAAGCTTTCTTT.

The rearrangement uses TRBV7-2 and TRBJ1-5; the match to TRBD1 covers 9 bases. The junction had 5 bases not matched to a gene; V was cut back by 2 bases and J by 3 bases. The length of the CDR3 is 16 residues. Germline assignment: CDR1 SGHTA and CDR2 FQGNSA. CDR3 residues: CASSLLGQGNNQPQHF. The CDR3 DNA is TGTGCCAGCAGCTTACTGGGACAGGGAAACAATCAGCCCCAGCATTTT.

V usage is TRBV27 and J usage is TRBJ1-4; D is possibly TRBD1 (5 bases). The germline V gene encodes CDR1 MNHEY and CDR2 SMNVEV (reference sequence). The ends were cut back, 5 bases at V and 10 bases at J, with 14 bases in the middle. The CDR3 length is 13 residues. The DNA of the CDR3 is TGTGCCAGCAGTCCCGGACAAGCCATAAAACTGTTTTTT. This sequence encodes CASSPGQAIKLFF.

The chain combines TRBV2 with TRBJ2-7; weak D call: TRBD1 (6 bases). This CDR3 comprises 13 residues. Germline values: CDR1 SNHLY, CDR2 FYNNEI. The V end was cut by 5 bases, the J end by 2 bases, with 10 bases between. The CDR3 is CASSRDKTYEQYF. The CDR3 DNA reads as TGTGCCAGCAGTCGGGACAAGACCTACGAGCAGTACTTC. Combining the CDR3 with reference TRBV2 and TRBJ2-7 gives the whole variable domain EPEVTQTPSHQVTQMGQEVILRCVPISNHLYFYWYRQILGQKVEFLVSFYNNEISEKSEIFDDQFSVERPDGSNFTLKIRSTKLEDSAMYFCASSRDKTYEQYFGPGTRLTVT.

A single count supports this clone. The rearrangement joins TRBV6-1 to TRBJ2-7; D is possibly TRBD1 (6 bases). This CDR3 has 14 residues. The V and J ends lost 3 bases and 5 bases respectively, with 14 bases between them. Germline lookup yields CDR1 MNHNS and CDR2 SASEGT. The CDR3 nucleotides are TGTGCCAGCAGTGAGGGGACAATTCTAGACGAGCAGTACTTC. Protein: CASSEGTILDEQYF.

The chain is built from TRBV7-3 and TRBJ2-2, with a possible D match to TRBD2 (6 bases). The CDR3 sequence is 14 residues long. Trimming took off 4 bases at V and 3 bases at J, with 9 bases between the two ends. Germline assignment: CDR1 SGHTA and CDR2 FQGTGA. CDR3 DNA: TGTGCCAGCAGCTCCACTAGCTACACCGGGGAGCTGTTTTTT. It translates to CASSSTSYTGELFF.

This rearrangement joins TRBV5-4 to TRBJ2-1, with 10 bases identical to TRBD1. This CDR3 is built from 16 residues. Trimming cost V 3 bases and J 8 bases; bases outside gene matches: 11. The germline CDR1 and CDR2 sequences are SGHNT and YYREEE (reference sequence). The CDR3 sequence: CASSSLRDRGYDEQFF. As DNA, the CDR3 is TGTGCCAGCAGCTCGCTTAGGGACAGGGGATATGATGAGCAGTTCTTC.

CDR3 in amino acids: CASSPTRDRAPGYTF. DNA of the CDR3: TGTGCCAGCAGTCCAACCCGGGACAGGGCGCCCGGCTACACCTTC. This chain connects TRBV27 to TRBJ1-2; 9 bases fit TRBD1. This CDR3 is 15 amino acids long. The trim removed 5 bases at V and 8 bases at J, leaving 12 bases unmatched. CDR1 and CDR2 from the germline V gene are MNHEY and SMNVEV (reference sequence).

V gene TRBV2 combines with J gene TRBJ1-1; TRBD1 might be the D (5 bases). The V end was cut by 4 bases, the J end by 7 bases, with 16 bases between. The germline V gene has CDR1 SNHLY and CDR2 FYNNEI. CDR3 length: 14 residues. CDR3 DNA sequence: TGTGCCAGCAGTGTGTACAAGGGGCGAGGTGAAGCTTTCTTT. Protein product: CASSVYKGRGEAFF.

A single count supports this clone. J is TRBJ2-5 and V is TRBV29-1; TRBD1 or TRBD2 may be the D gene (5 bases each). CDR3 length equals 11 residues. Trimming took 4 bases from V and 3 from J, leaving 6 bases between them. Germline V CDR1 and CDR2: SQVTM, ANQGSEA. The CDR3 nucleotides read TGCAGCGTTGGAGGGGAAGAGACCCAGTACTTC. Translating it yields CSVGGEETQYF. The full variable domain, completed using reference TRBV29-1 and TRBJ2-5, is SAVISQKPSRDICQRGTSLTIQCQVDSQVTMMFWYRQQPGQSLTLIATANQGSEATYESGFVIDKFPISRPNLTFSTLTVSNMSPEDSSIYLCSVGGEETQYFGPGTRLLVL.

This clone was detected once. The genes are TRBV28 and TRBJ1-5; D perhaps matches TRBD1 (6 bases). Trimming took off 1 base at V and 5 bases at J, with 21 bases between the two ends. CDR3 length: 18 residues. Germline CDR1 and CDR2: MDHEN and SYDVKM. The chain's CDR3 is CASSLSTGLGAIDQPQHF. The CDR3 region has the DNA TGTGCCAGCAGTTTATCGACAGGCCTGGGGGCAATTGATCAGCCCCAGCATTTT.

This chain connects TRBV5-4 to TRBJ2-1, with TRBD2 matching 9 bases. The length of the CDR3 is 14 residues. Unmatched junction bases numbered 6, after V lost 4 bases and J lost 7 bases. Germline V gene sequence: CDR1 SGHNT, CDR2 YYREEE (reference sequence). CDR3 nucleotide sequence: TGTGCCAGCAGCACCGCGGGAGGGCGGAATGAGCAGTTCTTC. Its protein is CASSTAGGRNEQFF.

Many counts were recorded for this clone. The chain joins TRBV18 to TRBJ2-2; 10 bases are shared with TRBD2. V trimming: 5 bases; J trimming: 6 bases; junction bases outside the gene matches: 18. The CDR3 contains 19 residues. Germline CDR1 and CDR2: KGHSH and LQKENI. CDR3 sequence (DNA): TGTGCCAGCTCAATTTACACCCGGGCTAGCGGGAGTTCGCCCGGGGAGCTGTTTTTT. Translating it yields CASSIYTRASGSSPGELFF.

The chain links TRBV9 to TRBJ2-7, with 7 bases aligning to TRBD1. Germline V gives CDR1 SGDLS, CDR2 YYNGEE. J was trimmed by 0 bases and V by 4 bases; bases with no gene match: 4. The CDR3 runs to 14 residues. CDR3 amino acids: CASSLTGSSYEQYF. DNA for the CDR3: TGTGCCAGCAGCTTGACAGGGAGCTCCTACGAGCAGTACTTC.

V usage is TRBV27 and J usage is TRBJ1-1; D remains ambiguous. V was pared by 2 bases and J by 4 bases, with 8 bases between. The germline V gene encodes CDR1 MNHEY and CDR2 SMNVEV (reference sequence). This CDR3 has 13 residues. The CDR3 DNA sequence: TGTGCCAGCAGTTTAAAGGGTAGCACTGAAGCTTTCTTT. Amino acid sequence: CASSLKGSTEAFF.

The gene calls are TRBV5-1 and TRBJ2-7; D assignment may be TRBD1 or TRBD2 (5 bases each). The CDR3 contains 15 residues. CDR1 and CDR2 from the germline V gene are SGHRS and YFSETQ. V was cut by 0 bases and J by 2 bases, with 12 bases left in between. The CDR3 region has the DNA TGCGCCAGCAGCTTGGGGGGGTTCGTCACCTACGAGCAGTACTTC. Protein product: CASSLGGFVTYEQYF.

The V call is TRBV27, the J call TRBJ2-7, with no clear D. Trimming stripped 0 bases from V and 1 base from J, with 4 bases between. Germline CDR1 is MNHEY and CDR2 is SMNVEV (reference sequence). The CDR3 sequence is 13 residues long. As DNA, the CDR3 is TGTGCCAGCAGTTTATCTCATTCCTACGAGCAGTACTTC. This gives the protein CASSLSHSYEQYF.